This T cell receptor beta chain appears in the sequencing data of a study of siplizumab effects on memory and regulatory T cells. Study-wide results and caveats: Siplizumab produced a significant drop in alloreactive sequences attributable to unstimulated CD4+ memory cells. Of the alloreactive clones, only a minor fraction mapped to unstimulated subsets.

Concerning this clone itself: Its antigen is as yet unknown.

Produced via immunoSEQ multiplex PCR; TCRdb's table is partial and in-frame only. This sample has tens of thousands of clones; roughly 97% occur once, and the top ten carry 0.025% to 0.035%. The CDR3 has 14 amino acids. Germline loops: CDR1 GTSNPN, CDR2 SVGIG (reference sequence). Trimming removed 2 bases at V and 4 bases at J, with 14 bases between. The sample was naive CD4+ T cells sorted from blood. This sequence was found in a human donor in good health. The chain couples TRBV30 to TRBJ1-2, with a tentative D call TRBD1 (5 bases). CDR3 DNA: TGTGCCTGGAGTAACCCGAGCAGGGCCTATGGCTACACCTTC. Translation gives CAWSNPSRAYGYTF.